This T cell receptor (beta chain) originates from a study of T-cell reconstitution after alpha-beta-depleted transplantation in children. General study findings and limits: Some patients showed high day-60 TCRbeta diversity, which derived from surviving recipient T cells and thymic progenitors.

Only a few counts were recorded for this clonotype. The antigen is not known. V shed 7 bases and J shed 0 bases, with 10 bases lying between them. CDR3 length: 13 residues. TCRbeta library preparation incorporated unique molecular identifiers. TCRdb passed the PCR reads through MiXCR, listing each CDR3 protein once. The sample lists 750,000 to 950,000 distinct CDR3 sequences, roughly 15% occurring once. The receptor was derived from a male patient aged 10-17 years who had a stem cell transplant for acute lymphoblastic leukemia, so the T cells may come from the graft donor. The chain links TRBV12-3 or TRBV12-4 to TRBJ2-7; a weak D match, TRBD2 (6 bases). Sequenced material: PBMCs, mostly from graft donor cells, taken 360 days after TCRalphabeta/CD19-depleted stem cell transplant. The CDR3 is CASTTSSSYEQYF. DNA for the CDR3: TGTGCCAGCACGACTAGTTCCTCCTACGAGCAGTACTTC.